This T cell receptor (delta chain) was sequenced in a study of DNA immune sequencing with unique molecular identifiers (TCRdb year 2020). About the investigation overall: Immunomagnetic cell separation was used to enrich gammadelta T cells from buffy coats, and the genomic DNA of the enriched gammadelta T cells was sequenced. Fluorescence-activated cell sorting was used to enrich gammadelta T cells from the PBMC of under 11 healthy individuals. To compare enriched with non-enriched material, 85 to 100 ng of enriched gammadelta T-cell DNA and around 0.97 ug of non-enriched PBMC DNA were sequenced. An ultrasensitive DNA-based TRD repertoire sequencing method using PCR-introduced unique molecular identifiers was developed and validated in the study. Validation of the method was performed on synthetic reference molecules and on blood samples from healthy individuals. Healthy individuals were used as donors, and sorted peripheral blood gammadelta T cells were profiled from nine to eleven of these donors. Broad study findings and their caveats: TRD repertoire diversity varied between healthy donors, with several donors highly oligoclonal where top 5 clonotypes exceeded half of productive molecules. Among clonotypes from healthy donors, the most common TRD rearrangement was TRDV2 paired with TRDJ1. Novel TRD sequences not targeted by the primers cannot be detected with the primer-based approach.

With regard to this clone: What this receptor recognizes is not known. Qualities for individual bases were not recorded, and no much larger clone is one base off.

The method was multiplex PCR. A 32-plex assay with primers for all 8 TRDV and 4 TRDJ genes covering the CDR3 was used to amplify genomic DNA. A 12-nucleotide UMI was attached over about 3 barcoding PCR cycles, and a second PCR was then run with Illumina adapter primers. AMPure XP beads were used to purify the libraries, and library quality was checked on a Fragment Analyzer using the HS NGS Fragment kit. Sequencing was run on an Illumina MiniSeq mid-output kit with approximately 21% PhiX and 150 cycles of paired-end reads. Per the source publication's procedure: Reads were processed with MIGEC version 1.2.9 to group reads by UMI and build error-corrected consensus sequences. For post-processing, modified scripts from VDJtools version 1.2.1 were used together with the tcR R package. TCRdb called clones from the public reads with CATT, and repeated DNA sequences were later combined into one row. The V and J calls follow TCRdb's processing rather than the paper's. A total of 2,500 to 3,000 delta-chain clones appear in this sample, less than 15% of them only once. The ten top clones hold roughly a fifth of the sample.

At the junction V is shortened by 0 bases and J by 5 bases, with 13 bases in between. The CDR3 goes from the cysteine to the phenylalanine over 13 residues. Only CDR3 DNA is held: 39 bases, read in frame from base 1. For CDR1 and CDR2, the germline V gene (reference sequence) lists TVYSNPD and GDNSRS. The sequence was obtained from a human donor in good health. The chain links TRDV3 with TRDJ1, with the D gene not confidently named. The specimen sequenced was gamma-delta T cells from PBMCs. This receptor has the CDR3 CAFRTTAPDKLIF. The bases are TGTGCCTTTAGAACTACGGCCCCTGATAAACTCATCTTT.